The clone carrying this TCR beta chain was detected only once. This entry is derived from a study of blood T cell repertoires in COVID-19. Study at large: Sites in the United States, Italy and Spain provided acute and convalescent COVID-19 samples. In each case, the material was cDNA or gDNA derived from T cells, B-cell-depleted T cells, or PBMCs.

Per the authors' pipeline: Reference gene primers were amplified, and this amplification served to estimate nucleated cell counts. The assay was immunoSEQ multiplex PCR, and TCRdb's table has in-frame clones only and misses some. That table furnishes V, J and clone size, whereas the DNA furnished D and trimming. Of 170,000 or so clones in the sample, around 84% were seen once. This CDR3 is 16 amino acids long. V dropped 5 bases and J dropped 0 bases, with 12 bases sitting between them. From germline, CDR1 is SGHNT and CDR2 YYREEE (reference sequence). The chain combines TRBV5-4 with TRBJ1-6; TRBD1 is a possible D gene (5 bases). This TCR derives from a man aged 35 to 55 with active or convalescent COVID-19. The source material was peripheral blood. The CDR3 sequence: CASRSDRGSYNSPLHF. Here the CDR3 DNA reads TGTGCCAGCAGATCAGACAGAGGCTCCTATAATTCACCCCTCCACTTT.